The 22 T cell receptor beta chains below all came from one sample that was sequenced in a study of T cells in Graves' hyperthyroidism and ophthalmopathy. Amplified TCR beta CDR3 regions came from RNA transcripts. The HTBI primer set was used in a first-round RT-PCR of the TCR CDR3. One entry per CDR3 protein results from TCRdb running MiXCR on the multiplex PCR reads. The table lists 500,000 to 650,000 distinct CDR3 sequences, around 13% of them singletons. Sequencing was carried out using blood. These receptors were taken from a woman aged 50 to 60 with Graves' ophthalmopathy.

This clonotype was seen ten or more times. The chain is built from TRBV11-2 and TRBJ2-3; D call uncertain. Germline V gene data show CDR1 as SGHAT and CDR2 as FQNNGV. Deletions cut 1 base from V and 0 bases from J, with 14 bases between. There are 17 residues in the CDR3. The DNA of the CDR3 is TGTGCCAGCAGCTTAGCCCCTTTTGGTCGGAGCACAGATACGCAGTATTTT. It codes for CASSLAPFGRSTDTQYF. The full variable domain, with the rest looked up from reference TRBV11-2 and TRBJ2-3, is EAGVAQSPRYKIIEKRQSVAFWCNPISGHATLYWYQQILGQGPKLLIQFQNNGVVDDSQLPKDRFSAERLKGVDSTLKIQPAKLEDSAVYLCASSLAPFGRSTDTQYFGPGTRLTVL.

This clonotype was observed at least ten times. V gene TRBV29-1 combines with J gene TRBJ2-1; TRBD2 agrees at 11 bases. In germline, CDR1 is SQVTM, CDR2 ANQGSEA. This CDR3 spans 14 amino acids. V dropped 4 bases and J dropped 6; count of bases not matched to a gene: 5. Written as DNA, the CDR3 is TGCAGCGTTGCTTCAACTAGCGGGAGCAATGAGCAGTTCTTC. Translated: CSVASTSGSNEQFF.

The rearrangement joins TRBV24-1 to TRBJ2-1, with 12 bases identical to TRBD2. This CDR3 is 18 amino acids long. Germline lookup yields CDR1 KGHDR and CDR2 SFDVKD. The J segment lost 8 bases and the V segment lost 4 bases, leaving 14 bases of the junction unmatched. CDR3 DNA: TGTGCCACCAGTGACCCTAAAGGACTAGCGGGAAACTGGGATGAGCAGTTCTTC. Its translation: CATSDPKGLAGNWDEQFF.

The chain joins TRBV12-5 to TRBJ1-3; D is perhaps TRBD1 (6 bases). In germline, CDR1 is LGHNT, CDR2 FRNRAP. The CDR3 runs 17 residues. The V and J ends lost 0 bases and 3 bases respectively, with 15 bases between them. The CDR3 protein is CASGLVSGGTHGNTIYF. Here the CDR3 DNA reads TGTGCTAGTGGTTTGGTATCTGGGGGGACACATGGAAACACCATATATTTT.

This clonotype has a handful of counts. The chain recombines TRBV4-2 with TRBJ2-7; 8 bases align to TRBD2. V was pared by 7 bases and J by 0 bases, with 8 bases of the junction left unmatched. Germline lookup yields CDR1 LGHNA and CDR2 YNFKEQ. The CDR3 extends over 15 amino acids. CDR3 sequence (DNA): TGTGCCAGCACCAAAGGACTAGCCCCCTCCTACGAGCAGTACTTC. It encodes CASTKGLAPSYEQYF.

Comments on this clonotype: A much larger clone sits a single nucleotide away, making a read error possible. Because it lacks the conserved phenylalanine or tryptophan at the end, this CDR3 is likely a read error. The CDR3 sequence: CASSKQGQDHEQYL. DNA for the CDR3: TGCGCCAGCAGCAAACAGGGACAGGACCACGAGCAGTACCTC. The V gene is TRBV5-1, the J gene TRBJ2-7, with 8 bases aligning to TRBD1. This CDR3 has 14 residues. V lost 4 bases and J lost 5; bases outside the gene matches: 8. Germline V gene lookup returns CDR1 SGHRS and CDR2 YFSETQ.

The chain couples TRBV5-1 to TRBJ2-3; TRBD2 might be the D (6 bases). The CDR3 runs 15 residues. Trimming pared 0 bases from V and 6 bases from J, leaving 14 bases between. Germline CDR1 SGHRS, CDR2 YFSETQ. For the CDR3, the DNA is TGCGCCAGCAGCTTGGGTCCCGGGAGTGCGGATACGCAGTATTTT. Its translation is CASSLGPGSADTQYF.

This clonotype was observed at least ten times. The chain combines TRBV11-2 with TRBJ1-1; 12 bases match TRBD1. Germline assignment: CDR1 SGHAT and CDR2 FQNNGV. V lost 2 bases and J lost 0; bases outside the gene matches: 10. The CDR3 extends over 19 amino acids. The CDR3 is CASSLFHRDRGLLNTEAFF. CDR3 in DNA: TGTGCCAGCAGCTTATTCCACCGGGACAGGGGGCTGTTGAACACTGAAGCTTTCTTT.

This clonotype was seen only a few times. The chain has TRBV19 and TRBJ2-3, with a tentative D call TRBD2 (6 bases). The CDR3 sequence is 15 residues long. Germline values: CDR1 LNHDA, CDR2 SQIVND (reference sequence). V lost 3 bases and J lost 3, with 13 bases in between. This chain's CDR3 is CASSISAGKTDTQYF. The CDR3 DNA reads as TGTGCCAGTAGTATTAGCGCGGGAAAGACAGATACGCAGTATTTT.

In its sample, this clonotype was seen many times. CDR3 in DNA: TGTGCCACCAGTGATTTTGGTGGGCTTGGGACCGGGGAGCTGTTTTTT. Its translation: CATSDFGGLGTGELFF. The V gene is TRBV24-1, the J gene TRBJ2-2; D remains ambiguous. The CDR3 is 16 amino acids. From germline, CDR1 is KGHDR and CDR2 SFDVKD. V lost 1 base, J lost 5 bases, and 13 bases lay in between.

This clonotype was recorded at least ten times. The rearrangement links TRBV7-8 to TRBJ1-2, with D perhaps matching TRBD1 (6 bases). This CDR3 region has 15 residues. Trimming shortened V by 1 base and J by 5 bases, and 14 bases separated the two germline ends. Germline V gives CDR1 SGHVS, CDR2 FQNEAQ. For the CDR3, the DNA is TGTGCCAGCAGCTTAGGGACAGCTAGCGGGTATGGCTACACCTTC. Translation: CASSLGTASGYGYTF.

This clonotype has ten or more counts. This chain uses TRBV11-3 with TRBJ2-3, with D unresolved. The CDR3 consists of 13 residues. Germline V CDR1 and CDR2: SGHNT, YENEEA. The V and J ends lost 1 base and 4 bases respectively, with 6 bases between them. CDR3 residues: CASSLGSPDTQYF. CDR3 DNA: TGTGCCAGCAGCTTAGGTTCTCCAGATACGCAGTATTTT.

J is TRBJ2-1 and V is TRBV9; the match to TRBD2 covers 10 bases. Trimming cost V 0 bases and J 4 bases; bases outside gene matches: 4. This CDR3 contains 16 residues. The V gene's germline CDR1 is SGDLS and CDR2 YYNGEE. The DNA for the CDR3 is TGTGCCAGCAGCGTAGAGGGACTAGCGCCGTACAATGAGCAGTTCTTC. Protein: CASSVEGLAPYNEQFF.

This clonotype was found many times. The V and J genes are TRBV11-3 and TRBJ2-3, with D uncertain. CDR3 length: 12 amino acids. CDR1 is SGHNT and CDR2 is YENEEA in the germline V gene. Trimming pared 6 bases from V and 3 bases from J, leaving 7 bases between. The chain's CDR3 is CASRDQTDTQYF. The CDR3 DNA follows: TGTGCCAGCAGGGACCAAACAGATACGCAGTATTTT.

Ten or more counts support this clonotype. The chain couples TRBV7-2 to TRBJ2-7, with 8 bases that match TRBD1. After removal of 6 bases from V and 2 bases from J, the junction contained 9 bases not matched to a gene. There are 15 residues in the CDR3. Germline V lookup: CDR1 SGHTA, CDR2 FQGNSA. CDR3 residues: CASRPNPGQAYEQYF. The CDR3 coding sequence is TGTGCCAGCAGGCCCAATCCGGGACAGGCCTACGAGCAGTACTTC. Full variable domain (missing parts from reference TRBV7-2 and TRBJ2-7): GAGVSQSPSNKVTEKGKDVELRCDPISGHTALYWYRQSLGQGLEFLIYFQGNSAPDKSGLPSDRFSAERTGGSVSTLTIQRTQQEDSAVYLCASRPNPGQAYEQYFGPGTRLTVT.

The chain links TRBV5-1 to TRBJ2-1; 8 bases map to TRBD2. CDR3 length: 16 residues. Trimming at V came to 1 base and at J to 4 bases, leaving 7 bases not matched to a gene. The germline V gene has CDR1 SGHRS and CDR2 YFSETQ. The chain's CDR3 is CASSLSGGGRYNEQFF. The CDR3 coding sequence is TGCGCCAGCAGCTTGAGTGGGGGCGGGAGGTACAATGAGCAGTTCTTC.

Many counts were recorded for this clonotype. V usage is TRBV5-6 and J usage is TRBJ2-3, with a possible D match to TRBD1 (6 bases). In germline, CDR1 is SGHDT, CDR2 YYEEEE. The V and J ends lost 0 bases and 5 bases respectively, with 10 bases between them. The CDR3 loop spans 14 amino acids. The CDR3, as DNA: TGTGCCAGCAGCTTGGAACAGGGCTTAGATACGCAGTATTTT. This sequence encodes CASSLEQGLDTQYF. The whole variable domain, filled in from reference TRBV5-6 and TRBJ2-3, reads DAGVTQSPTHLIKTRGQQVTLRCSPKSGHDTVSWYQQALGQGPQFIFQYYEEEERQRGNFPDRFSGHQFPNYSSELNVNALLLGDSALYLCASSLEQGLDTQYFGPGTRLTVL.

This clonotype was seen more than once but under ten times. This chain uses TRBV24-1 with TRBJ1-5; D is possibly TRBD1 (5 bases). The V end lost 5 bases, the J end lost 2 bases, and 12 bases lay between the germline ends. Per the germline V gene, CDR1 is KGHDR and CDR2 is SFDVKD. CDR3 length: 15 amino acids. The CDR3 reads CATSGSGGGNQPQHF. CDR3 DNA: TGTGCCACCAGTGGGTCGGGGGGAGGCAATCAGCCCCAGCATTTT.

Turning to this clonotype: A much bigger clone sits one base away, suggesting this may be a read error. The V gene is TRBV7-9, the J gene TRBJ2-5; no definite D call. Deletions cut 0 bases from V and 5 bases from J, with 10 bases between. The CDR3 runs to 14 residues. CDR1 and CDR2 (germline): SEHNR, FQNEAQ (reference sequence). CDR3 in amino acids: CASSLATGIETQYF. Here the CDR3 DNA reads TGTGCCAGCAGCTTAGCTACTGGCATCGAGACCCAGTACTTC.

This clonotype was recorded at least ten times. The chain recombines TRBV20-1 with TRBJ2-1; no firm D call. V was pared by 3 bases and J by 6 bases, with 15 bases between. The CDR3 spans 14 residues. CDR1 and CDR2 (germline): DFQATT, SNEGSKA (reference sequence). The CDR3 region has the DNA TGCAGTGCTAGTTGGTACAACACGGGCAATGAGCAGTTCTTC. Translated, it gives CSASWYNTGNEQFF.

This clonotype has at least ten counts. CDR3 DNA: TGCGCCAGCAGCTGGGGGGCCTCCGGGCTTAGTACTGAAGCTTTCTTT. Translating it yields CASSWGASGLSTEAFF. The chain joins TRBV5-1 to TRBJ1-1, with D perhaps TRBD1 (6 bases). V dropped 3 bases and J dropped 5 bases, with 20 bases sitting between them. From germline, CDR1 is SGHRS and CDR2 YFSETQ. The CDR3 sequence is 16 residues long.

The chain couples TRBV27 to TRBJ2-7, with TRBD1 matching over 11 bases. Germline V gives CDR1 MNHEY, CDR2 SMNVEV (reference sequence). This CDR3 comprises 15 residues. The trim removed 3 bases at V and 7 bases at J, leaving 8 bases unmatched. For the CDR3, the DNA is TGTGCCAGCAGTTTTTTGGACAGGGGGCCCTGGGAGCAGTACTTC. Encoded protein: CASSFLDRGPWEQYF.